The 5 T cell receptor beta chains given below trace back to one sample, sequenced in a study of T cells after yellow fever vaccination (dated by TCRdb to between 2019 and 2020). The library was obtained by 5' RACE. The sample was run on an Illumina HiSeq 2500. TCRdb trimmed public reads at Q25 via fastp, called clones via MiXCR and kept in-frame beta chains. Identical CDR3 protein sequences are pooled into one entry, listed with their most common genes and DNA. Counted in this sample were about 320,000 distinct CDR3 sequences; roughly 6.8% of them appeared once. 15% to 20% of the sample belongs to the ten largest clones. The sample's treatment or condition label, in plain terms: live attenuated yellow fever vaccine strain. The sample here was PBMCs, taken approximately 40 days after the first yellow fever vaccination. These receptors all stem from a man aged 18 to 29 who received the YFV17D yellow fever vaccine.

The chain employs TRBV10-3 and TRBJ2-5, with TRBD1 as a possible D gene (6 bases). Trimming stripped 3 bases from V and 4 bases from J, with 6 bases between. The CDR3 has 12 amino acids. Germline lookup yields CDR1 ENHRY and CDR2 SYGVKD. CDR3 amino acids: CAISEGGETQYF. CDR3 in DNA: TGTGCCATCAGTGAAGGGGGAGAGACCCAGTACTTC.

This chain uses TRBV3-1 with TRBJ2-1; TRBD2 matches at 7 bases. This CDR3 is built from 15 residues. The germline V gene encodes CDR1 LGHDT and CDR2 YNNKEL (reference sequence). Trimming took 8 bases from V and 4 from J; bases not matched to a gene: 11. In nucleotides, the CDR3 is TGTGCCAGCGCCCAGGTCCAGCGGGGATACAATGAGCAGTTCTTC. This gives the protein CASAQVQRGYNEQFF.

A few counts support this clonotype. The chain links TRBV7-3 to TRBJ2-1; 9 bases agree with TRBD2. V lost 5 bases to trimming and J lost 7 bases; unmatched junction nucleotides: 9. The length of the CDR3 is 15 residues. CDR1 is SGHTA and CDR2 is FQGTGA in the germline V gene. The DNA of the CDR3 is TGTGCCAGCAGCCCCCCGGGCGGGGGGGCGAATGAGCAGTTCTTC. Amino acids: CASSPPGGGANEQFF.

The rearrangement joins TRBV27 to TRBJ2-5; no definite D call. The CDR3 totals 14 residues. With 5 bases removed from V and 5 bases from J, the gap between germline ends came to 15 bases. Germline V CDR1 and CDR2: MNHEY, SMNVEV (reference sequence). The CDR3 DNA sequence: TGTGCCAGCAGTGACCTTGGACCTGGGGAGACCCAGTACTTC. Translating it yields CASSDLGPGETQYF.

This clonotype was seen a few times. The V and J genes are TRBV18 and TRBJ2-7; 8 bases map to TRBD1. Germline V lookup: CDR1 KGHSH, CDR2 LQKENI. J gave up 3 bases and V 2 bases, and 6 bases lay outside the gene matches. The CDR3 has 15 amino acids. The DNA of the CDR3 is TGTGCCAGCTCACCAGCGACAGGGGCTAACTACGAGCAGTACTTC. Protein product: CASSPATGANYEQYF.